The entry below describes one T cell receptor (beta chain). CDR1 MDHEN and CDR2 SYDVKM come from the germline V gene. Deletions cut 2 bases from V and 3 bases from J, with 8 bases between. The length of the CDR3 is 14 residues. The data belong to a study of blood T cell repertoires in COVID-19. On the study more broadly: Samples came from the United States, Italy and Spain, spanning acute and convalescent COVID-19. PBMCs, B-cell-depleted T cells, or T cells were the source of the cDNA or gDNA that made up the material.

In the original processing: Reference gene primer amplification gave estimated nucleated cell counts. Sequencing was performed with immunoSEQ multiplex PCR; in TCRdb, only in-frame clones are kept and a portion is missing. That table furnishes V, J and clone size, whereas the DNA furnished D and trimming. Counted here are under 250,000 clones, 84% occurring once; the ten biggest clones make up 7.5% to 8%. The chain combines TRBV28 with TRBJ1-5; D gene uncertain. The sequenced sample was peripheral blood. The clonotype was recovered from a woman between 50 and 59 years old with active or convalescent COVID-19. The CDR3 DNA follows: TGTGCCAGCAGTTTAGGAGGGAACAATCAGCCCCAGCATTTT. Translated: CASSLGGNNQPQHF.